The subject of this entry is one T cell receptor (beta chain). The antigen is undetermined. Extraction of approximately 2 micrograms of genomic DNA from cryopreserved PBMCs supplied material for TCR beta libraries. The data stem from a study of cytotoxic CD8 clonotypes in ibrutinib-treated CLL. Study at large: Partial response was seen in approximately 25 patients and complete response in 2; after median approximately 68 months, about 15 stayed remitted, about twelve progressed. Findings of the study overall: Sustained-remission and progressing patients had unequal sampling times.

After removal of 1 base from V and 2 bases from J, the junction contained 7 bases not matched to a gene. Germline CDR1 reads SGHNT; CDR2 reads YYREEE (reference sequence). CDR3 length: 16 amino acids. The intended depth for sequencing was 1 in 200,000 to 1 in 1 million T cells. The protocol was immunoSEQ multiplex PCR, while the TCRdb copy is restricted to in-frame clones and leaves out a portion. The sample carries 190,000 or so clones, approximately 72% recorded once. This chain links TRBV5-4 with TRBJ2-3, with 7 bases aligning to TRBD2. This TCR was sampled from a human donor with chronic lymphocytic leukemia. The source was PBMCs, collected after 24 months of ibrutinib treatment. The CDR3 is CASSLLTGGFTDTQYF. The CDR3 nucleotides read TGTGCCAGCAGCTTGTTAACGGGAGGCTTCACAGATACGCAGTATTTT.